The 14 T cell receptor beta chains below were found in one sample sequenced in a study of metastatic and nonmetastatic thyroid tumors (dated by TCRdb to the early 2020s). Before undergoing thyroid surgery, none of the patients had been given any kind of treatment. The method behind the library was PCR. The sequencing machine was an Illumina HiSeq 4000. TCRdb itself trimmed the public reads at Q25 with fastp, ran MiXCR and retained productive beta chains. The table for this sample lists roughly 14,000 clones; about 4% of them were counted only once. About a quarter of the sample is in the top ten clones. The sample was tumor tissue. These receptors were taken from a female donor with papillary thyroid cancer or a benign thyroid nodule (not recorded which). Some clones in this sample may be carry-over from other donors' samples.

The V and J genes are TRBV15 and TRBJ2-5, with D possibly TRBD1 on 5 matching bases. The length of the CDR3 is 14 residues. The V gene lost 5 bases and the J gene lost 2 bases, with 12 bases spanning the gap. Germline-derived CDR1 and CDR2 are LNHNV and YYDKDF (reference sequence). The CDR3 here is CATSADSGQETQYF. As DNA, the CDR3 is TGTGCCACCAGCGCCGACAGTGGTCAAGAGACCCAGTACTTC.

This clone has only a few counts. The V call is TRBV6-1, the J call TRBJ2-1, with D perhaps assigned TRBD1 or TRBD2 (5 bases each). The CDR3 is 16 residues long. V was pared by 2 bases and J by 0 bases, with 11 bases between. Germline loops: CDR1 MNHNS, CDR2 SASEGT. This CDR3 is CASSEIGAGSYNEQFF. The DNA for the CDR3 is TGTGCCAGCAGTGAAATCGGGGCGGGCTCCTACAATGAGCAGTTCTTC.

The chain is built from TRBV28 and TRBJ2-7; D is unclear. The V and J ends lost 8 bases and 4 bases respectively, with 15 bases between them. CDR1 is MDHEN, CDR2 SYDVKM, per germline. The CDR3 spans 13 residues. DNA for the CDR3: TGTGCCAGCGGCCGAGGTGTAGGTTACGAGCAGTACTTC. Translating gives CASGRGVGYEQYF.

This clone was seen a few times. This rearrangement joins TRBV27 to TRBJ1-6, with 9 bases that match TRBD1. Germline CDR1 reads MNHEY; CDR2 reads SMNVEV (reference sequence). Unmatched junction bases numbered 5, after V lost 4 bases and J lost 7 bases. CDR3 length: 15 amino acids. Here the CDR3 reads CASSSDRGRNSPLHF. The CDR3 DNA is TGTGCCAGCAGTTCGGACAGGGGAAGAAATTCACCCCTCCACTTT.

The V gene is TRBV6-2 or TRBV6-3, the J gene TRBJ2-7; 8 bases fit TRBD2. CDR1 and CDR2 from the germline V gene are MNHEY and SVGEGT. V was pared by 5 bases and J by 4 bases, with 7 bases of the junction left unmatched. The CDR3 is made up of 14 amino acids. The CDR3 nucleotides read TGTGCCAGCAGTACCCCCGGACTAGCATACGAGCAGTACTTC. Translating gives CASSTPGLAYEQYF.

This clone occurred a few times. CDR3 in DNA: TGTGCCAGCAGTGAAGTCGTCAGGGGGAGTTCACCCCTCCACTTT. This encodes CASSEVVRGSSPLHF. The gene calls are TRBV2 and TRBJ1-6, with TRBD1 identical over 7 bases. The CDR3 covers 15 residues. V trimming: 1 base; J trimming: 9 bases; junction bases outside the gene matches: 6. Per the germline V gene, CDR1 is SNHLY and CDR2 is FYNNEI.

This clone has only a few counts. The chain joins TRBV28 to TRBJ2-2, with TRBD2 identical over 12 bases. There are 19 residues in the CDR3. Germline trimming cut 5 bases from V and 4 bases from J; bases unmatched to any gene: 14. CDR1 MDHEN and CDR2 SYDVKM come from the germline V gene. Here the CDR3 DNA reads TGTGCCAGCAGTCTCTCGGGGCTAGCGGGAGGGCCGGGCACCGGGGAGCTGTTTTTT. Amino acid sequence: CASSLSGLAGGPGTGELFF. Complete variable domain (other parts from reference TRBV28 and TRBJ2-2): DVKVTQSSRYLVKRTGEKVFLECVQDMDHENMFWYRQDPGLGLRLIYFSYDVKMKEKGDIPEGYSVSREKKERFSLILESASTNQTSMYLCASSLSGLAGGPGTGELFFGEGSRLTVL.

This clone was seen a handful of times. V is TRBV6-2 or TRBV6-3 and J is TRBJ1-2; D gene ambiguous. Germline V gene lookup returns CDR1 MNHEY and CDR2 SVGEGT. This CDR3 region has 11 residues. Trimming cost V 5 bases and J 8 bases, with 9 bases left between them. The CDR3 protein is CASSKGRGYTF. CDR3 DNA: TGTGCCAGCAGTAAAGGGAGAGGCTACACCTTC.

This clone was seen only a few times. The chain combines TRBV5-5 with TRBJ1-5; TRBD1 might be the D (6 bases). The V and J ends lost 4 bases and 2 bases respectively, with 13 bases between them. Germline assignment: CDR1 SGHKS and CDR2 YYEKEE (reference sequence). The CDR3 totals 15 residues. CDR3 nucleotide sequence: TGTGCCAGCAGCCAAGACAGGCTGGGCAATCAGCCCCAGCATTTT. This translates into CASSQDRLGNQPQHF.

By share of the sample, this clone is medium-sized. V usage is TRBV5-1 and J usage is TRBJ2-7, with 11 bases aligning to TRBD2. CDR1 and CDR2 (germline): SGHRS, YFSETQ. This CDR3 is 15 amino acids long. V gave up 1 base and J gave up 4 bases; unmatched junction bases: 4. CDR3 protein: CASSLTSGSFYEQYF. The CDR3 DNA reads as TGCGCCAGCAGCTTGACTAGCGGGAGTTTTTACGAGCAGTACTTC. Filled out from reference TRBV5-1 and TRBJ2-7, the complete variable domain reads KAGVTQTPRYLIKTRGQQVTLSCSPISGHRSVSWYQQTPGQGLQFLFEYFSETQRNKGNFPGRFSGRQFSNSRSEMNVSTLELGDSALYLCASSLTSGSFYEQYFGPGTRLTVT.

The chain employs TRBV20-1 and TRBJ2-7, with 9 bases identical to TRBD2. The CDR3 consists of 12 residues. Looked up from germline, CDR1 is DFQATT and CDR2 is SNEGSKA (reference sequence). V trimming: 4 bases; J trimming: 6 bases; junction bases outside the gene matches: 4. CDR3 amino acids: CSATPSGTEQYF. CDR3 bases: TGCAGTGCTACTCCTAGCGGGACCGAGCAGTACTTC.

CDR3 DNA sequence: TGTGCCAGCAGGCATACGGACCACGCACGGTATGAGCAGTTCTTC. This translates into CASRHTDHARYEQFF. The chain couples TRBV12-3 or TRBV12-4 to TRBJ2-1; D ambiguous. The germline V and J ends were trimmed by 6 bases and 8 bases, with 20 bases remaining between them. The CDR3 runs to 15 residues.

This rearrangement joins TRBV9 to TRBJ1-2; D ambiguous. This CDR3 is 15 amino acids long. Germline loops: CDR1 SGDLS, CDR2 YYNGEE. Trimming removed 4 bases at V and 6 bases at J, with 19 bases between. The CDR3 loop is CASSTRGVELDGYTF. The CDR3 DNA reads TGTGCCAGCAGCACCCGGGGAGTTGAGTTAGATGGCTACACCTTC.

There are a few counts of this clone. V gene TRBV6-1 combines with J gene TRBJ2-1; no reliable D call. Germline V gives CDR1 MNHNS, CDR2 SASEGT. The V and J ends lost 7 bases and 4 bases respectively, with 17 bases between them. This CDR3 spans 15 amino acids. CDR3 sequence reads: CASTLDPGEYNEQFF. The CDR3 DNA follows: TGTGCCAGCACCTTAGACCCGGGCGAGTACAATGAGCAGTTCTTC.